The 30 T cell receptor beta chains in this list originate from one sample, sequenced in a study of T-cell reconstitution after alpha-beta-depleted transplantation in children. Preparation of the TCRbeta library was carried out with unique molecular identifiers. TCRdb itself ran the PCR reads through MiXCR, one entry per CDR3 protein. The data contain 40,000 to 55,000 distinct CDR3 sequences, 5% to 6.5% of them seen just once; the ten biggest clones take up under 35%. The starting material was PBMCs, mostly from graft donor cells, obtained 60 days after TCRalphabeta/CD19-depleted stem cell transplant. The receptors come from a female patient aged 2 to 10 who had a stem cell transplant for aplastic anemia, so the T cells may come from the graft donor.

This clonotype was found many times. The chain joins TRBV7-8 to TRBJ2-1; D is undetermined. There are 16 residues in the CDR3. From germline, CDR1 is SGHVS and CDR2 FQNEAQ. V lost 5 bases, J lost 4 bases, and 18 bases lay in between. CDR3 in DNA: TGTGCCAGCAGCCCGCTCCTCGGAACGCAATACAATGAGCAGTTCTTC. Protein: CASSPLLGTQYNEQFF.

In its sample, this clonotype was seen many times. The rearrangement links TRBV20-1 to TRBJ2-2; no definite D call. CDR1 DFQATT and CDR2 SNEGSKA come from the germline V gene (reference sequence). The V and J ends lost 6 bases and 5 bases respectively, with 16 bases between them. The CDR3 extends over 14 amino acids. This CDR3 is CSAAPDTRTGELFF. CDR3 coding DNA: TGCAGTGCCGCCCCCGACACACGGACCGGGGAGCTGTTTTTT.

This clonotype was observed at least ten times. The chain joins TRBV13 to TRBJ2-7; 12 nucleotides agree with TRBD2. There are 16 residues in the CDR3. The V gene end was trimmed by 4 bases and the J gene end by 4 bases; junction bases not matched to a gene: 8. Germline V gene data show CDR1 as PRHDT and CDR2 as FYEKMQ (reference sequence). The DNA for the CDR3 is TGTGCCAGCAGCTCGACGTTGACTAGCGGGAGTTACGAGCAGTACTTC. Translation: CASSSTLTSGSYEQYF.

The table lists this clonotype with a few counts. The chain links TRBV28 to TRBJ2-7, with D unresolved. Trimming left V 2 bases short and J 3 bases short, with 5 bases between. Germline lookup yields CDR1 MDHEN and CDR2 SYDVKM. The CDR3 spans 12 residues. The CDR3 loop is CASSLGFYEQYF. The CDR3 DNA follows: TGTGCCAGCAGTTTAGGTTTCTACGAGCAGTACTTC.

CDR3 bases: TGCAGTGCCCGTGAACAGGGGGCTAGGGGCTACACCTTC. Translating it yields CSAREQGARGYTF. V gene TRBV20-1 combines with J gene TRBJ1-2, with 9 bases matching TRBD1. CDR1 is DFQATT and CDR2 is SNEGSKA in the germline V gene (reference sequence). The CDR3 extends over 13 amino acids. The ends lost 6 bases at V and 8 bases at J; junction bases unmatched: 10.

This clonotype was seen many times. The rearrangement links TRBV10-3 to TRBJ2-7; D ambiguous. Trimming stripped 5 bases from V and 0 bases from J, with 11 bases between. Germline-derived CDR1 and CDR2 are ENHRY and SYGVKD. The CDR3 is 14 amino acids. In nucleotides, the CDR3 is TGTGCCATCAGTAGTCCGGGCCGCTCCTACGAGCAGTACTTC. Residues: CAISSPGRSYEQYF.

This clonotype was seen repeatedly, ten times or more. This chain uses TRBV7-2 with TRBJ2-5, with 9 bases fitting TRBD1. Germline V gives CDR1 SGHTA, CDR2 FQGNSA. Unmatched junction bases numbered 7, after V lost 4 bases and J lost 4 bases. The CDR3 consists of 15 residues. The CDR3 loop is CASSSRDRVIETQYF. In nucleotides, the CDR3 is TGTGCCAGCAGCTCCCGGGACAGGGTCATAGAGACCCAGTACTTC. The full variable domain, completed using reference TRBV7-2 and TRBJ2-5, is GAGVSQSPSNKVTEKGKDVELRCDPISGHTALYWYRQSLGQGLEFLIYFQGNSAPDKSGLPSDRFSAERTGGSVSTLTIQRTQQEDSAVYLCASSSRDRVIETQYFGPGTRLLVL.

This clonotype was counted at least ten times. This chain joins TRBV7-2 and TRBJ2-7; 8 bases map to TRBD2. The length of the CDR3 is 16 residues. Germline CDR1 and CDR2: SGHTA and FQGNSA. With 0 bases clipped from V and 0 bases from J, the junction kept 4 bases outside the gene matches. Here the CDR3 DNA reads TGTGCCAGCAGCTTAGCACGGACTAGCAGCTCCTACGAGCAGTACTTC. This encodes CASSLARTSSSYEQYF. Complete variable domain (other parts from reference TRBV7-2 and TRBJ2-7): GAGVSQSPSNKVTEKGKDVELRCDPISGHTALYWYRQSLGQGLEFLIYFQGNSAPDKSGLPSDRFSAERTGGSVSTLTIQRTQQEDSAVYLCASSLARTSSSYEQYFGPGTRLTVT.

In its sample, this clonotype was seen many times. The chain links TRBV6-6 to TRBJ2-7; 11 nucleotides align to TRBD1. J gave up 0 bases and V 8 bases, and 6 bases lay outside the gene matches. The CDR3 length is 15 residues. CDR1 and CDR2 from the germline V gene are MNHNY and SVGAGI (reference sequence). The CDR3 spells CASGSGTGGSYEQYF. The CDR3 coding sequence is TGTGCCAGCGGATCCGGGACAGGGGGCTCCTACGAGCAGTACTTC.

The count of this clonotype is one. The chain couples TRBV27 to TRBJ2-3; D gene unclear. The CDR3 is made up of 12 amino acids. V shed 3 bases and J shed 5 bases, with 6 bases lying between them. CDR1 and CDR2 (germline): MNHEY, SMNVEV (reference sequence). CDR3 amino acids: CASSLDGDTQYF. The CDR3 coding sequence is TGTGCCAGCAGTTTGGATGGAGATACGCAGTATTTT.

In this sample, this clonotype turned up a few times. CDR3 sequence (DNA): TGTGCCAGCAGACAGGGTTTCGGGACTACGTCCACAGATACGCAGTATTTT. It translates to CASRQGFGTTSTDTQYF. The chain carries TRBV2 and TRBJ2-3, with D perhaps TRBD2 (7 bases). The germline V gene has CDR1 SNHLY and CDR2 FYNNEI. V lost 6 bases and J 2 bases, leaving 21 bases between the germline ends. The CDR3 runs to 17 residues.

This clonotype has a handful of counts. The V call is TRBV5-4, the J call TRBJ1-1, with D uncertain. CDR3 length equals 15 residues. CDR1 and CDR2 (germline): SGHNT, YYREEE (reference sequence). Deletions cut 3 bases from V and 1 base from J, with 13 bases between. CDR3 sequence reads: CASSYMGLGNTEAFF. The CDR3 DNA is TGTGCCAGCAGCTACATGGGCCTTGGGAACACTGAAGCTTTCTTT.

The chain links TRBV5-6 to TRBJ1-3; maybe TRBD1 (5 bases). Germline CDR1 SGHDT, CDR2 YYEEEE. Trimming removed 3 bases from V and 4 bases from J, with 14 bases in between. The CDR3 is 15 residues long. As DNA, the CDR3 is TGTGCCAGCAGCTCCCCGCAGGGCGGAGGAAACACCATATATTTT. Translated, it gives CASSSPQGGGNTIYF.

This clonotype was observed a handful of times. V and J are TRBV20-1 and TRBJ1-5, with a weak D call TRBD1 (6 bases). Germline assignment: CDR1 DFQATT and CDR2 SNEGSKA (reference sequence). The CDR3 has 16 amino acids. V was shortened by 5 bases and J by 1 base, with 18 bases between the two germline ends. CDR3 loop: CSARPLAGASNQPQHF. The CDR3, as DNA: TGCAGTGCTCGCCCATTGGCGGGGGCCAGCAATCAGCCCCAGCATTTT.

V is TRBV20-1 and J is TRBJ2-3; D unresolved. CDR3 length: 12 residues. Trimming shortened V by 2 bases and J by 3 bases, and 6 bases separated the two germline ends. Germline lookup yields CDR1 DFQATT and CDR2 SNEGSKA (reference sequence). CDR3 coding DNA: TGCAGTGCTAGATTTCCTACAGATACGCAGTATTTT. Translated: CSARFPTDTQYF.

This clonotype has at least ten counts. The chain links TRBV4-2 to TRBJ2-3, with a possible D match to TRBD1 (7 bases). The germline V and J ends were trimmed by 4 bases and 4 bases, with 15 bases remaining between them. From germline, CDR1 is LGHNA and CDR2 YNFKEQ. This CDR3 contains 15 residues. The CDR3 nucleotides are TGTGCCAGCAGCCTCCAGGGGGGCGAGGCAGATACGCAGTATTTT. Translated: CASSLQGGEADTQYF.

This clonotype was seen repeatedly, ten times or more. For the CDR3, the DNA is TGTGCCAGCAGTTTCCAGGGACCGGGGGGCTACACCTTC. Translating gives CASSFQGPGGYTF. J is TRBJ1-2 and V is TRBV28; D may be TRBD1 (5 bases). The CDR3 covers 13 residues. Germline CDR1 reads MDHEN; CDR2 reads SYDVKM. Trimming removed 3 bases from V and 8 bases from J, with 13 bases in between.

This chain joins TRBV30 and TRBJ2-5; maybe TRBD1 (5 bases). CDR1 and CDR2 (germline): GTSNPN, SVGIG (reference sequence). Trimming pared 4 bases from V and 5 bases from J, leaving 5 bases between. This CDR3 has 10 residues. The CDR3 coding sequence is TGTGCCTGGAACAGGGAGACCCAGTACTTC. Translating gives CAWNRETQYF.

This clonotype was counted at least ten times. The CDR3 sequence is CASNRSEEQYV. DNA of the CDR3: TGCGCCAGCAACCGCTCGGAGGAGCAGTACGTC. The chain links TRBV4-3 to TRBJ2-7; no definite D call. Germline V lookup: CDR1 LGHNA, CDR2 YSLEER. The CDR3 is 11 residues long. Trimming removed 7 bases from V and 7 bases from J, with 11 bases in between.

The sample holds a few counts of this clonotype. The chain combines TRBV7-9 with TRBJ2-3; TRBD2 matches 11 bases. The V gene end was trimmed by 4 bases and the J gene end by 1 base; junction bases not matched to a gene: 4. Germline-derived CDR1 and CDR2 are SEHNR and FQNEAQ (reference sequence). The CDR3 loop spans 16 amino acids. This chain's CDR3 is CASSSGLADRTDTQYF. For the CDR3, the DNA is TGTGCCAGCAGCTCGGGACTAGCGGACCGCACAGATACGCAGTATTTT.

This clonotype showed up many times. The chain links TRBV7-9 to TRBJ1-3, with D unclear. The CDR3 is 15 residues long. The V gene's germline CDR1 is SEHNR and CDR2 FQNEAQ (reference sequence). V was shortened by 5 bases and J by 5 bases, with 16 bases between the two germline ends. CDR3 sequence (DNA): TGTGCCAGCAGCCTAGTATCCGGGATAAGAAACACCATATATTTT. Translating it yields CASSLVSGIRNTIYF.

In this sample, this clonotype turned up many times. This chain connects TRBV20-1 to TRBJ2-1, with 10 bases identical to TRBD2. The trim removed 6 bases at V and 16 bases at J, leaving 6 bases unmatched. Germline values: CDR1 DFQATT, CDR2 SNEGSKA (reference sequence). This CDR3 region has 10 residues. The CDR3 nucleotides are TGCAGTGCCGAGCGGGAGGGGGGCTTCTTC. Protein product: CSAEREGGFF.

This clonotype was observed at least ten times. The gene calls are TRBV20-1 and TRBJ2-1; D possibly matches TRBD1 or TRBD2 (5 bases each). The CDR3 covers 15 residues. The germline gives CDR1 DFQATT, CDR2 SNEGSKA (reference sequence). V gave up 0 bases and J gave up 5 bases, with 14 bases separating them. The CDR3 sequence is CSAREGDGKDNEQFF. In DNA form, the CDR3 reads TGCAGTGCTAGAGAAGGGGACGGAAAAGACAATGAGCAGTTCTTC.

The CDR3 sequence is CASSQGGTSGKRTYF. The CDR3 DNA follows: TGTGCCAGCAGCCAAGGGGGGACTAGCGGGAAAAGGACGTACTTC. V usage is TRBV4-2 and J usage is TRBJ2-7; TRBD2 matches at 13 bases. The junction had 9 bases not matched to a gene; V was cut back by 1 base and J by 12 bases. The CDR3 spans 15 residues. Germline values: CDR1 LGHNA, CDR2 YNFKEQ.

This clonotype appeared many times. V gene TRBV5-1 combines with J gene TRBJ2-7, with 9 bases that match TRBD1. Germline V CDR1 and CDR2: SGHRS, YFSETQ. This CDR3 contains 16 residues. V gave up 0 bases and J gave up 2 bases; unmatched junction bases: 6. This chain's CDR3 is CASSLAGTGRAYEQYF. The CDR3 region has the DNA TGCGCCAGCAGCTTGGCTGGGACAGGGAGGGCCTACGAGCAGTACTTC.

This clonotype was detected many times. This chain uses TRBV18 with TRBJ2-1, with D possibly TRBD1 on 6 matching bases. The length of the CDR3 is 11 residues. V was cut by 6 bases and J by 7 bases, with 7 bases left in between. Germline V gene lookup returns CDR1 KGHSH and CDR2 LQKENI. The chain's CDR3 is CASSDRNEQFF. The DNA of the CDR3 is TGTGCCAGCTCCGACAGGAATGAGCAGTTCTTC.

This clonotype occurred many times. This rearrangement joins TRBV9 to TRBJ2-2; 10 bases fit TRBD1. The CDR3 length is 14 residues. CDR1 is SGDLS, CDR2 YYNGEE, per germline. Losses at the gene ends were 5 bases for V and 5 bases for J; bases not matched to a gene: 3. DNA for the CDR3: TGTGCCAGCAGGACAGGGGGCGAAACCGGGGAGCTGTTTTTT. Residues: CASRTGGETGELFF.

The chain couples TRBV11-2 to TRBJ2-5; D unresolved. This CDR3 region has 17 residues. The germline V gene has CDR1 SGHAT and CDR2 FQNNGV. The V end was cut by 1 base, the J end by 5 bases, with 20 bases between. The CDR3: CASSLAPRSPVVETQYF. CDR3 in DNA: TGTGCCAGCAGCTTAGCCCCCAGGTCCCCGGTGGTGGAGACCCAGTACTTC. The full variable domain, with the rest looked up from reference TRBV11-2 and TRBJ2-5, is EAGVAQSPRYKIIEKRQSVAFWCNPISGHATLYWYQQILGQGPKLLIQFQNNGVVDDSQLPKDRFSAERLKGVDSTLKIQPAKLEDSAVYLCASSLAPRSPVVETQYFGPGTRLLVL.

This clonotype was recorded many times. V usage is TRBV21-1 and J usage is TRBJ2-1; the listed D gene, TRBD1, was not tested against the DNA. TRBV21-1 is an annotated pseudogene. The CDR3 sequence is 17 residues long. The CDR3 DNA is TGTGCCAGCAGCAAAAGGTGGGACAAGGTGACCTACAATGAGCAGTTCTTC. It encodes CASSKRWDKVTYNEQFF.

This clonotype was counted many times. This chain links TRBV28 with TRBJ2-7; 10 bases align to TRBD1. CDR3 length: 15 residues. Germline V gives CDR1 MDHEN, CDR2 SYDVKM. The junction had 4 bases not matched to a gene; V was cut back by 1 base and J by 4 bases. The DNA of the CDR3 is TGTGCCAGCAGTTTATATGGGACAGGGGCTTACGAGCAGTACTTC. Its protein is CASSLYGTGAYEQYF.